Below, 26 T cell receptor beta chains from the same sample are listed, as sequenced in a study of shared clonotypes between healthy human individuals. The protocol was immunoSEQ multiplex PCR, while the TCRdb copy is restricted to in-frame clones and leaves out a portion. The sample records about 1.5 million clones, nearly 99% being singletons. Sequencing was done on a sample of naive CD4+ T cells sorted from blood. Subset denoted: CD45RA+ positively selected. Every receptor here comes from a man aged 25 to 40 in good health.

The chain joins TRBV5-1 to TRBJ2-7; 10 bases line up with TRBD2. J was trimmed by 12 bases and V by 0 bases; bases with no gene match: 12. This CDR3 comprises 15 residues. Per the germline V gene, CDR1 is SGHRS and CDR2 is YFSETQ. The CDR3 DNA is TGCGCCAGCAGCTTGGGTTCTAGCGGGAGTTCTGTTGCGTACTTC. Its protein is CASSLGSSGSSVAYF.

The CDR3 is CASSLGGGAQDTEAFF. CDR3 sequence (DNA): TGTGCCAGCAGCTTAGGTGGGGGGGCGCAGGACACTGAAGCTTTCTTT. The chain uses TRBV11-2 and TRBJ1-1; tentatively, D is TRBD1 (6 bases). The germline CDR1 and CDR2 sequences are SGHAT and FQNNGV. The CDR3 extends over 16 amino acids. The V end lost 1 base, the J end lost 3 bases, and 15 bases lay between the germline ends.

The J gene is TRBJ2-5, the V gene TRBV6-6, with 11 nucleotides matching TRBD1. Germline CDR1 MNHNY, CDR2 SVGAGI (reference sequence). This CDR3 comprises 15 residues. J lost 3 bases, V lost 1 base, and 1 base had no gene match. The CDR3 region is CASSYWGQGEETQYF. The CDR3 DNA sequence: TGTGCCAGCAGTTACTGGGGACAGGGGGAAGAGACCCAGTACTTC.

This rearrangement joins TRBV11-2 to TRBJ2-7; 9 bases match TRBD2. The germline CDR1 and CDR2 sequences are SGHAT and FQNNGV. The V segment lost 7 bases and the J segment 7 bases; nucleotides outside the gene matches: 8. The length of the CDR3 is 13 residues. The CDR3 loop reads CASNIAGAGEQYF. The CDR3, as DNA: TGTGCCAGCAACATAGCGGGAGCCGGGGAGCAGTACTTC.

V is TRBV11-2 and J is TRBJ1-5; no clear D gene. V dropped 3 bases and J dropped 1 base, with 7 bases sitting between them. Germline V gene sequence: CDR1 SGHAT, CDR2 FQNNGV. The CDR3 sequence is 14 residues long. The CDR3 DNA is TGTGCCAGCAGCTTTATTCGAAGCAATCAGCCCCAGCATTTT. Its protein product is CASSFIRSNQPQHF.

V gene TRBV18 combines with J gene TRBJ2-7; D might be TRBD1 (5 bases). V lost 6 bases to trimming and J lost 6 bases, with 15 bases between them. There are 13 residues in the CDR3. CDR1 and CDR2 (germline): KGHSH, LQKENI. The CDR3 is CASSLKTALEQYF. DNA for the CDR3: TGTGCCAGCTCGTTAAAGACAGCGCTCGAGCAGTACTTC.

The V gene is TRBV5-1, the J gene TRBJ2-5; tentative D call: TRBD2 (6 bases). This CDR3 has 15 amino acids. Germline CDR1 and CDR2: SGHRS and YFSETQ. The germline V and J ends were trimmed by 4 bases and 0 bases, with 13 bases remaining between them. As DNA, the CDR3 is TGCGCCAGCAGCCGCAGGAGGGTTGACCAAGAGACCCAGTACTTC. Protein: CASSRRRVDQETQYF.

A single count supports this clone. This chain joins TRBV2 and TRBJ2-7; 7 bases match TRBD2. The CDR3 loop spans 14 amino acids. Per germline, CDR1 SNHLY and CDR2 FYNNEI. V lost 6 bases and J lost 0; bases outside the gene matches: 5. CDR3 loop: CASRRGLSSYEQYF. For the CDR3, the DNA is TGTGCCAGCAGAAGGGGACTAAGCTCCTACGAGCAGTACTTC.

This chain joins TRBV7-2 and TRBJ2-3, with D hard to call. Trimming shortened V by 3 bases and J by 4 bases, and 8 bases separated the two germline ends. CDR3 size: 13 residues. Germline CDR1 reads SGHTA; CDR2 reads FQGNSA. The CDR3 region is CASSFLVSDTQYF. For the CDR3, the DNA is TGTGCCAGCAGCTTTTTGGTCTCAGATACGCAGTATTTT.

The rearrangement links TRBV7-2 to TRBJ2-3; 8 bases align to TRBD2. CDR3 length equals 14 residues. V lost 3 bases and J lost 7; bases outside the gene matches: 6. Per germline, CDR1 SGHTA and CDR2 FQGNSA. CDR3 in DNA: TGTGCCAGCAGCTTTAAAGCGGGAGTGAATACGCAGTATTTT. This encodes CASSFKAGVNTQYF.

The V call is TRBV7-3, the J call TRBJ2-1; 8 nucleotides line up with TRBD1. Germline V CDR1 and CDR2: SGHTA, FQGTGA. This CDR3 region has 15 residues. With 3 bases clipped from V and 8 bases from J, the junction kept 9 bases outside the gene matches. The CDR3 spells CASSFSGQGADEQFF. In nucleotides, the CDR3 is TGTGCCAGCAGCTTCAGCGGACAGGGAGCAGATGAGCAGTTCTTC.

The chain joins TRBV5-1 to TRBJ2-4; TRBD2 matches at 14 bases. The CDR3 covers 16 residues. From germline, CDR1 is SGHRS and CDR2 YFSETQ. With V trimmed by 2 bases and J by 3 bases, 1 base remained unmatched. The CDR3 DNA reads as TGCGCCAGCAGCTTTGGACTAGCGGGAGGCAAAAACATTCAGTACTTC. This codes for CASSFGLAGGKNIQYF.

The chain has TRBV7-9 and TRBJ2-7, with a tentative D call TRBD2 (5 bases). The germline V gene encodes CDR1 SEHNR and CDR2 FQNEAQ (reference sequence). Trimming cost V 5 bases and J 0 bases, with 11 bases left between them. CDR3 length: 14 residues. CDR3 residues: CASSRGWNSYEQYF. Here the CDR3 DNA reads TGTGCCAGCAGCCGCGGGTGGAACTCCTACGAGCAGTACTTC. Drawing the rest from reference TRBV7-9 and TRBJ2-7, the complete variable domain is DTGVSQNPRHKITKRGQNVTFRCDPISEHNRLYWYRQTLGQGPEFLTYFQNEAQLEKSRLLSDRFSAERPKGSFSTLEIQRTEQGDSAMYLCASSRGWNSYEQYFGPGTRLTVT.

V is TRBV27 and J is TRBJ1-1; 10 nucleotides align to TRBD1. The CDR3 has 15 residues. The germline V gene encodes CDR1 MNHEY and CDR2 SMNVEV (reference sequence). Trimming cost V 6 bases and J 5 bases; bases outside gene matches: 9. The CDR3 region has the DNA TGTGCCAGCAGCGCAAGACAGGGGGCAGGGACTGAAGCTTTCTTT. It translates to CASSARQGAGTEAFF.

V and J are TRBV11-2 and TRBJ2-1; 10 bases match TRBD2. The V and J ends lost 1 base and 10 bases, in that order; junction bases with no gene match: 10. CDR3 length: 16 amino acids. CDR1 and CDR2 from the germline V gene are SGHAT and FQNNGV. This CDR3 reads CASSLAVLAGGREQFF. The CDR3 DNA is TGTGCCAGCAGCTTAGCGGTGTTAGCGGGAGGTCGAGAGCAGTTCTTC.

CDR3 DNA sequence: TGTGCCAGCAGCGTAGGGGCAGGGGTATCCTATGGCTACACCTTC. This sequence encodes CASSVGAGVSYGYTF. The chain has TRBV9 and TRBJ1-2; possible D gene TRBD1, 6 bases. Trimming left V 0 bases short and J 4 bases short, with 13 bases between. The CDR3 spans 15 residues. Germline CDR1 SGDLS, CDR2 YYNGEE.

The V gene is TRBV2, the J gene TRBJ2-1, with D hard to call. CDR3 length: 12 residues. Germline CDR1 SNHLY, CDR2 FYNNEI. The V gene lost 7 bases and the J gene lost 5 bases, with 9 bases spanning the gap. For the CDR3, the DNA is TGTGCCAGCAAGCCAGAACACAATGAGCAGTTCTTC. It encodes CASKPEHNEQFF.

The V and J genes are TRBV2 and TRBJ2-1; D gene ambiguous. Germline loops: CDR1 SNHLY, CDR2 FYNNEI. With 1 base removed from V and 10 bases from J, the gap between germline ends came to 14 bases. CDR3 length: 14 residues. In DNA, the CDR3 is TGTGCCAGCAGTGAAGGTCTCTGGGCCGCGGAGCAGTTCTTC. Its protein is CASSEGLWAAEQFF.

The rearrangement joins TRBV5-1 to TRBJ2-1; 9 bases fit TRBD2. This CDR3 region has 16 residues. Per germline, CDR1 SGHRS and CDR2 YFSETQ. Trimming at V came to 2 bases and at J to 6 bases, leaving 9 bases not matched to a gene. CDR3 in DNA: TGCGCCAGCAGCTTTGACGCTAGCGGGAATATCAATGAGCAGTTCTTC. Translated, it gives CASSFDASGNINEQFF.

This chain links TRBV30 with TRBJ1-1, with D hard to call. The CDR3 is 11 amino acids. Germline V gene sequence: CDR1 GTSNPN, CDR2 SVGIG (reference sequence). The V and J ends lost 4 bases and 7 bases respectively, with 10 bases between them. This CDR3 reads CAWTESGEAFF. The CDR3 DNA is TGTGCCTGGACTGAGTCCGGTGAAGCTTTCTTT. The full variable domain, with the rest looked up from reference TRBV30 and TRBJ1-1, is SQTIHQWPATLVQPVGSPLSLECTVEGTSNPNLYWYRQAAGRGLQLLFYSVGIGQISSEVPQNLSASRPQDRQFILSSKKLLLSDSGFYLCAWTESGEAFFGQGTRLTVV.

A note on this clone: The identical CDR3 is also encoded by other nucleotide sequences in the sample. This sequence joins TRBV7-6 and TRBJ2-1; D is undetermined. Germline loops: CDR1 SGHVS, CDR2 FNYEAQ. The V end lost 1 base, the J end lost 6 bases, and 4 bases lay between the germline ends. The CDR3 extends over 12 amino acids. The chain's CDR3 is CASSLVGNEQFF. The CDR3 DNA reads TGTGCCAGCAGCTTAGTTGGCAATGAGCAGTTCTTC.

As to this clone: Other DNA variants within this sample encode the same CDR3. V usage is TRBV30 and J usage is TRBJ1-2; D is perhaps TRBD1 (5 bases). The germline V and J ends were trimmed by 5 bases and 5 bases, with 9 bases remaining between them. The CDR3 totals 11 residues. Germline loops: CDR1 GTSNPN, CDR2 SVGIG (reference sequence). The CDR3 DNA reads TGTGCCTGGCAGGGAGGATATGGCTACACCTTC. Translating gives CAWQGGYGYTF. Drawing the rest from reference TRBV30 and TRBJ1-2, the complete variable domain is SQTIHQWPATLVQPVGSPLSLECTVEGTSNPNLYWYRQAAGRGLQLLFYSVGIGQISSEVPQNLSASRPQDRQFILSSKKLLLSDSGFYLCAWQGGYGYTFGSGTRLTVV.

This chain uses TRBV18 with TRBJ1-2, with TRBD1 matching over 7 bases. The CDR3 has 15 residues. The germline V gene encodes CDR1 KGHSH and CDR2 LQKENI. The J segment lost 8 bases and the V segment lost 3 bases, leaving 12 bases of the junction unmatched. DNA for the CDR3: TGTGCCAGCTCACCGCCCGGAGTGCAGGGGGGAGGCTACACCTTC. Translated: CASSPPGVQGGGYTF.

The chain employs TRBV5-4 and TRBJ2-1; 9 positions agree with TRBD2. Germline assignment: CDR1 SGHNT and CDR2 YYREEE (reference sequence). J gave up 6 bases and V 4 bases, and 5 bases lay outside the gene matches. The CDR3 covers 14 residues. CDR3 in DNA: TGTGCCAGCAGCCCACAGACTAGCGGCAATGAGCAGTTCTTC. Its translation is CASSPQTSGNEQFF.

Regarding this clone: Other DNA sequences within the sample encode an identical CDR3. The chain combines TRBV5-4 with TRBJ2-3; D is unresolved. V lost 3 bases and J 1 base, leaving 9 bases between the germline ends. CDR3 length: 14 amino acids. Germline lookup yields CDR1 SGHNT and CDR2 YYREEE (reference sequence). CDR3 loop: CASSSASGTDTQYF. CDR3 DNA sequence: TGTGCCAGCAGCTCGGCGAGTGGCACAGATACGCAGTATTTT.

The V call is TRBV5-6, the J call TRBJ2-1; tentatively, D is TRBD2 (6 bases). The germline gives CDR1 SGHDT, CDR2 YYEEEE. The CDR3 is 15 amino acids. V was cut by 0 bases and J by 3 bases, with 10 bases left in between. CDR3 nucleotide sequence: TGTGCCAGCAGCTTGGCCCCGGGACTCTACAATGAGCAGTTCTTC. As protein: CASSLAPGLYNEQFF.